This T cell receptor (beta chain) was captured in a study of glioma-infiltrating T cells after dendritic cell vaccination. Study-level findings and limits: TCR clonality showed no direct relationship with survival.

From germline, CDR1 is WNHNN and CDR2 SYGVQD (reference sequence). This CDR3 is built from 13 residues. The ends were cut back, 1 base at V and 6 bases at J, with 6 bases in the middle. TCRdb's table, derived via immunoSEQ multiplex PCR, lists solely in-frame clones and lacks some. Altogether roughly 100,000 clones are present, around 90% being singletons, with the ten largest covering approximately 2.7%. Time point reported: after dendritic cell vaccination, including at tumor progression/relapse. Only patients with spare fresh-frozen tumor and over two years of follow-up were included. This clone was seen just once. Its target is unknown.

The starting material was blood, obtained after dendritic cell vaccination. The sequence was obtained from a human donor with glioblastoma. The V gene is TRBV10-1, the J gene TRBJ2-2, with a weak D call TRBD1 (5 bases). CDR3 sequence reads: CASSELQAGELFF. Written as DNA, the CDR3 is TGCGCCAGCAGTGAGTTACAGGCCGGGGAGCTGTTTTTT.